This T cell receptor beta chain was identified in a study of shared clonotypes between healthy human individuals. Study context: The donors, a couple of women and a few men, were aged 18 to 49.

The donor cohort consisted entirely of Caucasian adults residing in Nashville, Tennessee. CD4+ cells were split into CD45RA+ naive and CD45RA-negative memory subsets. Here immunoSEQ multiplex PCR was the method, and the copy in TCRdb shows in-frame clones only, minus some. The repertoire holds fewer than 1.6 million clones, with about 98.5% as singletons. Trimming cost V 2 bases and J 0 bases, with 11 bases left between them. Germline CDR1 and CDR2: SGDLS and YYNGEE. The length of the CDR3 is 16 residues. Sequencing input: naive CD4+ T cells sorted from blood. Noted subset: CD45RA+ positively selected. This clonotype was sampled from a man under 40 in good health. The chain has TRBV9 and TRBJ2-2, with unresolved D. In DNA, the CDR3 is TGTGCCAGCAGCGTTAGATCCCTAACGAACACCGGGGAGCTGTTTTTT. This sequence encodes CASSVRSLTNTGELFF.